Given below is one T cell receptor (beta chain) in context. Its antigen is currently not known. Base qualities are not recorded, but no much larger clone differs from it by a single base. Library method: PCR. DNA from cultured CD4+ T cells was subjected to TCR sequencing with the Oncomine TCR Beta short-read assay at the Johns Hopkins FTIC core. The QIAamp micro DNA kit was used to extract genomic DNA from the cultured CD4+ T cells. Oncomine TCR Beta libraries from cultured CD4+ T cells were pooled using unique dual indexes and sequenced on an Illumina iSeq 100. Turning to the authors' computational methods: Non-productive sequences were filtered out, and CDR3s that did not start with C, did not end with F or W, or were shorter than 7 amino acids were discarded. The MANAFEST web application identified antigen-specific clonotypes by comparing peptide-stimulated wells against reference wells and other culture wells. An FDR below 0.05, an odds ratio above 5, and a productive frequency above 0.1% in at least two of three replicate wells were required for clones to be considered positive. A clonotype was classed as cross-reactive if the clonotype showed significant expansion both in SARS-CoV-2 spike wells and in at least one common cold coronavirus spike condition. Similarity between CDR3 sequences was evaluated in R version 3.6.1 using Levenshtein distances (stringdist) and unrooted phylogenetic trees (ape). Starting from the raw public reads, TCRdb applied fastp trimming at Q25, assembled clones with MiXCR and retained in-frame beta chains. Records with the same CDR3 protein are collapsed into one entry carrying the most frequent genes and DNA. TCRdb assigned the V and J calls; the authors' analysis was not used. Recorded for this sample are 9,500 to 10,000 distinct CDR3 sequences; approximately 40% of them occurred a single time. Roughly a sixth of the sample is taken by the ten largest.

These data are taken from a study of vaccination and CD4 T cells after COVID-19 (dated by TCRdb to between 2022 and 2023). Background for the entire study: Every convalescent patient had a positive nasal swab PCR test for SARS-CoV-2, with mild disease in under ten patients and severe disease in one. The convalescent cohort comprised six males and four females, including two Hispanic individuals, seven Caucasians, two Asians and one multiracial person. Participants got two doses of the Pfizer-BioNTech BNT162b2 vaccine (n=8) or two doses of the Moderna mRNA-1273 vaccine (n=2). Post-COVID blood samples were collected from convalescent patients a median of roughly 100 days after diagnosis, with a range of about 35 to 161 days. Post-vaccine blood samples were collected a median of about 66 days after the second vaccine dose, ranging from about 13 to 241 days. Overlapping spike peptide pools from SARS-CoV-2 and from the common cold coronaviruses HCoV-NL63, HCoV-OC43 and HCoV-229E were used as culture stimuli. In control cultures, a CEFX viral epitope pool was used as positive control, an HIV-1 Nef peptide pool was used as negative control, or no peptide was added. In nine to eleven COVID-19 convalescent patients and 4 infection-naive healthy vaccine recipients, researchers compared the spike-specific CD4+ TCR repertoire from before mRNA vaccination with the repertoire from after.

Spanning cysteine to phenylalanine, the CDR3 consists of 17 amino acids. Only the CDR3 DNA stays, 51 bases, in frame from base 1. The germline V gene (reference sequence) supplies CDR1 LGHDT and CDR2 YNNKEL. The trim is 0 bases for V and 8 bases for J, with a gap of 19 bases between the germline ends. The study at large found these results: In convalescent patients, a median approximately 86% of post-vaccine SARS-CoV-2-reactive clones were detected only after vaccination, suggesting vaccine-specific priming. Although the median number of SARS-CoV-2-reactive clonotypes went up from roughly 23 after infection to some 40 after vaccination, the increase was not significant. Of the vaccine-specific clones found in convalescent patients, nearly all (304 of 307) were mono-reactive for SARS-CoV-2 spike instead of being cross-reactive with common cold coronaviruses. The study included relatively few convalescent patients and did not analyze early timepoints after natural infection.

This specimen's treatment or condition label, per the study, means: approximately nine-day PBMC culture with coronavirus spike peptide pools or control peptides (ViraFEST assay). The study used the ViraFEST assay, which expanded antigen-specific T cells with peptide pools and then identified expanded clonotypes by TCR sequencing. The convalescent patients' positive SARS-CoV-2 PCR tests were from March to December 2020, which was before the Alpha, Beta and Delta variants emerged in the United States. Each well held fewer than 2.5 million PBMCs cultured with 9 to 10 ug/ml peptide pools in IMDM containing approximately 5% human AB serum and around 10 IU/ml IL-2. On days 3 and 7, half of the culture medium was replaced with fresh IL-2-containing medium. After 10 to 11 days of culture, CD4+ T cells were isolated by negative selection with the EasySep CD4+ T cell isolation kit. Ficoll-Paque Plus gradient centrifugation was used to isolate PBMCs from whole blood, and the isolated PBMCs were then either used fresh or cryopreserved at -140C. Culture conditions were generally each tested in triplicate wells.

The sequence joins TRBV3-1 to TRBJ2-2; no D gene can be assigned with confidence. The origin of this receptor is a human donor who had recovered from COVID-19. Specimen: CD4+ T cells from blood, cultured in vitro. The DNA reads as follows: TGTGCCAGCAGCCAAGATTCCTCTCGACTGTCGGTGGGGGAGCTGTTTTTT. The encoded protein is CASSQDSSRLSVGELFF.